Listed here are 22 T cell receptor beta chains from one sample, sequenced in a study of technical replicates of blood from several donors. Data came from immunoSEQ multiplex PCR; TCRdb stores just in-frame clones and leaves some out. The sample holds 70,000 to 95,000 clones; around 95% are singletons and the top ten take 0.24%. Sequenced material: T cells isolated from PBMCs. The receptors shown here come from a human donor in good health.

This CDR3 reads CASSLLTGGTGELFF. The CDR3 nucleotides read TGTGCCAGCAGCCTTCTGACAGGGGGCACCGGGGAGCTGTTTTTT. The V and J genes are TRBV7-2 and TRBJ2-2; 9 bases are shared with TRBD1. Per germline, CDR1 SGHTA and CDR2 FQGNSA. CDR3 length equals 15 residues. The J segment lost 4 bases and the V segment lost 5 bases, leaving 5 bases of the junction unmatched.

The chain couples TRBV4-1 to TRBJ1-3; D gene unclear. This CDR3 spans 13 amino acids. The V end was cut by 8 bases, the J end by 2 bases, with 10 bases between. Germline assignment: CDR1 MGHRA and CDR2 YSYEKL. CDR3 in DNA: TGCGCCAGCTCCTTGTCGGCTGGAAACACCATATATTTT. Protein sequence: CASSLSAGNTIYF.

The chain recombines TRBV9 with TRBJ1-2, with D possibly TRBD1 on 5 matching bases. Germline assignment: CDR1 SGDLS and CDR2 YYNGEE. Trimming pared 3 bases from V and 4 bases from J, leaving 16 bases between. The CDR3 covers 15 residues. CDR3: CASSGSWAGGYGYTF. CDR3 DNA sequence: TGTGCCAGCAGCGGTTCTTGGGCGGGGGGCTATGGCTACACCTTC.

The rearrangement links TRBV28 to TRBJ1-4, with 7 bases lining up with TRBD1. CDR1 is MDHEN and CDR2 is SYDVKM in the germline V gene. This CDR3 region has 15 residues. Trimming at V came to 6 bases and at J to 7 bases, leaving 11 bases not matched to a gene. The CDR3 bases are TGTGCCAGCAGGCTTCGACAGGGAGTCGGTGAAAAACTGTTTTTT. Protein product: CASRLRQGVGEKLFF.

The V and J genes are TRBV29-1 and TRBJ2-7; D possibly corresponds to TRBD1 (6 bases). Germline V gene data show CDR1 as SQVTM and CDR2 as ANQGSEA. CDR3 size: 15 residues. The V end lost 4 bases, the J end lost 0 bases, and 16 bases lay between the germline ends. DNA of the CDR3: TGCAGCGTTGTAGGGGGAATGAGTAGCTCCTACGAGCAGTACTTC. The encoded protein is CSVVGGMSSSYEQYF.

The V call is TRBV4-1, the J call TRBJ2-7; tentative D call: TRBD1 (7 bases). In germline, CDR1 is MGHRA, CDR2 YSYEKL. V dropped 1 base and J dropped 3 bases, with 13 bases sitting between them. CDR3 length: 15 residues. As DNA, the CDR3 is TGCGCCAGCAGCCAAGGGACAGGAGGGGGCTACGAGCAGTACTTC. It is translated as CASSQGTGGGYEQYF.

The chain links TRBV18 to TRBJ1-2, with 8 bases lining up with TRBD1. Germline CDR1 KGHSH, CDR2 LQKENI. The V segment lost 3 bases and the J segment 8 bases; nucleotides outside the gene matches: 14. This CDR3 comprises 16 residues. CDR3 protein: CASSPIQGAPARGYTF. CDR3 in DNA: TGTGCCAGCTCACCGATCCAGGGGGCGCCAGCGAGGGGCTACACCTTC.

The chain employs TRBV7-3 and TRBJ2-1; 7 bases align to TRBD2. This CDR3 is 14 amino acids long. V lost 4 bases, J lost 0 bases, and 0 bases stayed unmatched. The germline V gene has CDR1 SGHTA and CDR2 FQGTGA. This chain's CDR3 is CASSSSGSYNEQFF. DNA of the CDR3: TGTGCCAGCAGCTCTAGCGGCTCCTACAATGAGCAGTTCTTC. Looking up the rest from reference TRBV7-3 and TRBJ2-1 gives the full variable domain: GAGVSQTPSNKVTEKGKYVELRCDPISGHTALYWYRQSLGQGPEFLIYFQGTGAADDSGLPNDRFFAVRPEGSVSTLKIQRTERGDSAVYLCASSSSGSYNEQFFGPGTRLTVL.

The V gene is TRBV18, the J gene TRBJ1-4, with TRBD1 matching over 7 bases. The junction had 7 bases not matched to a gene; V was cut back by 1 base and J by 8 bases. The CDR3 contains 15 residues. CDR1 and CDR2 from the germline V gene are KGHSH and LQKENI. Here the CDR3 DNA reads TGTGCCAGCTCACCACAACCGGACAGGAAAGAAAAACTGTTTTTT. This codes for CASSPQPDRKEKLFF.

CDR3 loop: CASSHSPGTNYYGYTF. The CDR3 DNA reads TGTGCCAGTAGCCATTCGCCCGGGACAAACTACTATGGCTACACCTTC. The J gene is TRBJ1-2, the V gene TRBV19, with a tentative D call TRBD1 (6 bases). The CDR3 spans 16 residues. Looked up from germline, CDR1 is LNHDA and CDR2 is SQIVND (reference sequence). Trimming removed 6 bases from V and 3 bases from J, with 20 bases in between. The variable domain in full, completed from reference TRBV19 and TRBJ1-2, reads DGGITQSPKYLFRKEGQNVTLSCEQNLNHDAMYWYRQDPGQGLRLIYYSQIVNDFQKGDIAEGYSVSREKKESFPLTVTSAQKNPTAFYLCASSHSPGTNYYGYTFGSGTRLTVV.

The chain employs TRBV5-1 and TRBJ2-2; D call uncertain. The CDR3 length is 15 residues. V dropped 3 bases and J dropped 7 bases, with 16 bases sitting between them. Germline CDR1 reads SGHRS; CDR2 reads YFSETQ. The CDR3 DNA follows: TGCGCCAGCAGCTCCTTCGACACCCCGATCGGGGAGCTGTTTTTT. Its protein product is CASSSFDTPIGELFF.

The chain couples TRBV18 to TRBJ2-7, with TRBD2 as a possible D gene (5 bases). Germline V CDR1 and CDR2: KGHSH, LQKENI. Between the trimmed V and J ends, which lost 3 bases and 1 base, there was a span of 7 bases. This CDR3 has 13 residues. The CDR3 DNA follows: TGTGCCAGCTCACCGAGGGCGTCCTACGAGCAGTACTTC. This gives the protein CASSPRASYEQYF.

The chain employs TRBV2 and TRBJ2-7; 8 bases line up with TRBD1. The CDR3 runs 14 residues. V lost 7 bases and J lost 1; bases outside the gene matches: 6. Germline lookup yields CDR1 SNHLY and CDR2 FYNNEI. The CDR3 region is CASIGQGRSYEQYF. CDR3 coding DNA: TGTGCCAGCATTGGACAGGGAAGGTCCTACGAGCAGTACTTC. Using reference TRBV2 and TRBJ2-7 for the parts outside the CDR3, the full variable domain is EPEVTQTPSHQVTQMGQEVILRCVPISNHLYFYWYRQILGQKVEFLVSFYNNEISEKSEIFDDQFSVERPDGSNFTLKIRSTKLEDSAMYFCASIGQGRSYEQYFGPGTRLTVT.

As concerns this clone: Other DNA sequences in the sample encode the same CDR3. The rearrangement uses TRBV5-1 and TRBJ1-1; no firm D call. Germline CDR1 SGHRS, CDR2 YFSETQ. V was trimmed by 4 bases and J by 1 base, leaving 8 bases between them. This CDR3 comprises 13 residues. The CDR3 nucleotides are TGCGCCAGCAGCCTCGGAGGGAACACTGAAGCTTTCTTT. This codes for CASSLGGNTEAFF.

The chain combines TRBV4-1 with TRBJ2-1; 7 bases align to TRBD1. Per germline, CDR1 MGHRA and CDR2 YSYEKL. The CDR3 runs to 17 residues. V lost 0 bases to trimming and J lost 0 bases; unmatched junction nucleotides: 5. The CDR3 DNA reads TGCGCCAGCAGCCAAGATAAGGGGGCGAGCTCCTACAATGAGCAGTTCTTC. This encodes CASSQDKGASSYNEQFF.

The rearrangement joins TRBV7-9 to TRBJ2-7, with 8 bases matching TRBD1. Germline V CDR1 and CDR2: SEHNR, FQNEAQ (reference sequence). The CDR3 runs to 15 residues. The J segment lost 2 bases and the V segment lost 4 bases, leaving 7 bases of the junction unmatched. The CDR3 sequence is CASSSTGTGAYEQYF. The DNA of the CDR3 is TGTGCCAGCAGCTCAACCGGGACAGGAGCCTACGAGCAGTACTTC.

The V and J genes are TRBV27 and TRBJ2-2, with 14 bases lining up with TRBD2. The CDR3 has 16 amino acids. V was pared by 8 bases and J by 7 bases, with 9 bases of the junction left unmatched. Germline V gene lookup returns CDR1 MNHEY and CDR2 SMNVEV (reference sequence). In nucleotides, the CDR3 is TGTGCCAGCCGACTAGCGGGAGGGCTCAACCACGGGGAGCTGTTTTTT. Residues: CASRLAGGLNHGELFF.

This clone was found once. V is TRBV9 and J is TRBJ2-3, with 9 bases fitting TRBD2. This CDR3 spans 15 amino acids. Germline assignment: CDR1 SGDLS and CDR2 YYNGEE. Trimming at V came to 0 bases and at J to 4 bases, leaving 3 bases not matched to a gene. The CDR3 loop is CASSVAERGADTQYF. In DNA, the CDR3 is TGTGCCAGCAGCGTAGCCGAGCGGGGGGCAGATACGCAGTATTTT. Filled out from reference TRBV9 and TRBJ2-3, the complete variable domain reads DSGVTQTPKHLITATGQRVTLRCSPRSGDLSVYWYQQSLDQGLQFLIQYYNGEERAKGNILERFSAQQFPDLHSELNLSSLELGDSALYFCASSVAERGADTQYFGPGTRLTVL.

The chain's CDR3 is CATSPEDSTYEQYF. The CDR3, as DNA: TGTGCCACCAGCCCGGAGGATTCTACCTACGAGCAGTACTTC. V and J are TRBV15 and TRBJ2-7; a possible D gene is TRBD2 (5 bases). This CDR3 is built from 14 residues. In germline, CDR1 is LNHNV, CDR2 YYDKDF (reference sequence). Trimming left V 5 bases short and J 2 bases short, with 13 bases between.

The V and J genes are TRBV6-5 and TRBJ2-5; a possible D gene is TRBD2 (6 bases). Germline V CDR1 and CDR2: MNHEY, SVGAGI. This CDR3 comprises 14 residues. V dropped 0 bases and J dropped 5 bases, with 10 bases sitting between them. As DNA, the CDR3 is TGTGCCAGCAGTTACTCGCGGGACGGGGAGACCCAGTACTTC. This codes for CASSYSRDGETQYF.

The gene calls are TRBV7-6 and TRBJ1-3, with unresolved D. Germline V gene lookup returns CDR1 SGHVS and CDR2 FNYEAQ. The germline V and J ends were trimmed by 5 bases and 0 bases, with 8 bases remaining between them. The CDR3 length is 14 residues. DNA of the CDR3: TGTGCCAGCAGCCTATGGGCCTCTGGAAACACCATATATTTT. It specifies CASSLWASGNTIYF.

The chain links TRBV5-5 to TRBJ2-7, with 11 bases aligning to TRBD2. V shed 2 bases and J 4 bases; nucleotides not matched to a gene: 8. The CDR3 runs 16 residues. Germline V gene lookup returns CDR1 SGHKS and CDR2 YYEKEE (reference sequence). As DNA, the CDR3 is TGTGCCAGCAGCTTAGGACTAGCGGGCATCCTTTACGAGCAGTACTTC. Translation: CASSLGLAGILYEQYF. Variable domain in full (rest from reference TRBV5-5 and TRBJ2-7): DAGVTQSPTHLIKTRGQQVTLRCSPISGHKSVSWYQQVLGQGPQFIFQYYEKEERGRGNFPDRFSARQFPNYSSELNVNALLLGDSALYLCASSLGLAGILYEQYFGPGTRLTVT.